The 11 T cell receptor beta chains below all came from one sample that was sequenced in a study of molecular identifiers for immune sequencing clone quantification. TCRdb analysed the PCR reads with MiXCR anew, one entry per CDR3 protein. Seen here are 100,000 or so distinct CDR3 sequences, about a third observed once, and the top ten hold roughly 10%. Sequencing input: naive CD8+ T cells from blood, with Jurkat cell RNA spiked in. Subset: FACS-sorted CD8+CD4-CCR7+CD45RA+ naive T cells. These receptors came from a human donor in good health. Some libraries in this study had Jurkat cell RNA spiked in.

The V and J genes are TRBV20-1 and TRBJ2-7, with unresolved D. Germline values: CDR1 DFQATT, CDR2 SNEGSKA (reference sequence). The ends were cut back, 0 bases at V and 8 bases at J, with 11 bases in the middle. The CDR3 is 12 amino acids. The CDR3 reads CSARDQASKQYF. In nucleotides, the CDR3 is TGCAGTGCTAGAGATCAGGCCTCCAAGCAGTACTTC.

The V and J genes are TRBV11-2 and TRBJ2-1, with unresolved D. The CDR3 length is 14 residues. Germline V lookup: CDR1 SGHAT, CDR2 FQNNGV. Trimming pared 5 bases from V and 5 bases from J, leaving 13 bases between. The CDR3 sequence is CASSPENHNNEQFF. The CDR3 DNA sequence: TGTGCCAGCAGCCCCGAAAACCACAACAATGAGCAGTTCTTC.

This sequence joins TRBV21-1 and TRBJ2-1; the table's D call TRBD1 went unverified against the DNA. TRBV21-1 is listed as a pseudogene. The CDR3 is 15 residues long. CDR3 sequence reads: CASSKGGQGSNEQFF. CDR3 nucleotides: TGTGCCAGCAGCAAAGGGGGACAGGGTAGCAATGAACAGTTCTTC.

This clonotype has just a few counts. CDR3 DNA sequence: TGTGCCACCCAGGCCGGCATAAAACAAGAGACCCAGTACTTC. Translated, it gives CATQAGIKQETQYF. The V gene is TRBV28, the J gene TRBJ2-5; D unresolved. Trimming removed 10 bases at V and 2 bases at J, with 17 bases between. The CDR3 loop spans 14 amino acids. CDR1 and CDR2 (germline): MDHEN, SYDVKM.

This sequence joins TRBV19 and TRBJ2-7; 12 nucleotides line up with TRBD2. CDR3 length: 15 amino acids. CDR1 and CDR2 from the germline V gene are LNHDA and SQIVND (reference sequence). Losses at the gene ends were 5 bases for V and 6 bases for J; bases not matched to a gene: 8. CDR3 residues: CASSARLAGVSEQYF. The CDR3 DNA reads as TGTGCCAGTAGTGCCCGACTAGCGGGAGTATCCGAGCAGTACTTC. Complete variable domain (other parts from reference TRBV19 and TRBJ2-7): DGGITQSPKYLFRKEGQNVTLSCEQNLNHDAMYWYRQDPGQGLRLIYYSQIVNDFQKGDIAEGYSVSREKKESFPLTVTSAQKNPTAFYLCASSARLAGVSEQYFGPGTRLTVT.

This clonotype was recorded many times. V is TRBV28 and J is TRBJ1-4; 10 bases match TRBD1. CDR1 is MDHEN, CDR2 SYDVKM, per germline. Trimming removed 5 bases from V and 8 bases from J; junction bases left unmatched: 11. There are 16 residues in the CDR3. CDR3 DNA sequence: TGTGCCAGCAGTCCCCTCCCGGGACAGGGGCCCGAAAAACTGTTTTTT. Protein: CASSPLPGQGPEKLFF.

J is TRBJ2-2 and V is TRBV9; D is unclear. This CDR3 spans 13 amino acids. Germline CDR1 reads SGDLS; CDR2 reads YYNGEE. V lost 4 bases and J lost 7, with 11 bases in between. CDR3 in DNA: TGTGCCAGCAGCCCCGATTATAACGGGGAGCTGTTTTTT. Translation: CASSPDYNGELFF.

As for this clonotype: A read error may account for a junction end that differs from germline. The chain employs TRBV6-6 and TRBJ2-3; D uncertain. Germline loops: CDR1 MNHNY, CDR2 SVGAGI (reference sequence). The length of the CDR3 is 15 residues. This CDR3 is CASSYESGYTDTLYF. The CDR3 DNA follows: TGTGCCAGCAGTTACGAGTCAGGTTACACAGATACGCTGTATTTT.

The gene calls are TRBV24-1 and TRBJ2-3; a weak D match, TRBD1 (5 bases). CDR3 length: 19 amino acids. The germline CDR1 and CDR2 sequences are KGHDR and SFDVKD. The V and J ends lost 2 bases and 5 bases respectively, with 25 bases between them. CDR3 coding DNA: TGTGCCACCAGTGATTGGCCTCGTTCGGACACATCGGCAGGAGATACGCAGTATTTT. Protein: CATSDWPRSDTSAGDTQYF.

This clonotype occurred a few times. The junction shows a germline mismatch at one end, possibly a read error. This chain uses TRBV7-9 with TRBJ2-7; D ambiguous. CDR3 size: 13 residues. Per germline, CDR1 SEHNR and CDR2 FQNEAQ (reference sequence). Here the CDR3 reads CANSLGQTYEQYF. CDR3 in DNA: TGTGCCAACAGCTTGGGCCAAACCTACGAGCAGTACTTC.

Ten or more counts support this clonotype. V gene TRBV6-2 or TRBV6-3 combines with J gene TRBJ2-7; 9 nucleotides match TRBD1. J was trimmed by 3 bases and V by 5 bases; bases with no gene match: 8. Germline CDR1 is MNHEY and CDR2 is SVGEGT. The CDR3 is made up of 15 amino acids. The CDR3 DNA is TGTGCCAGCAGTGGCGCCGGGACAGGGTACTACGAGCAGTACTTC. This sequence encodes CASSGAGTGYYEQYF.